This TCR beta chain is drawn from a study of cytomegalovirus exposure and HLA in healthy donors. Germline V CDR1 and CDR2: MDHEN, SYDVKM. Trimming stripped 2 bases from V and 2 bases from J, with 12 bases between. The length of the CDR3 is 15 residues. This clone was counted a few times. PCR used 60 Vbeta primers and 13 Jbeta primers. Some clones are missing from TCRdb's copy, which holds only in-frame ones; the method was immunoSEQ multiplex PCR. The table includes approximately 180,000 clones, around 81% detected once. The V gene is TRBV28, the J gene TRBJ1-2; possibly TRBD1 for D (6 bases). The sequenced sample was PBMCs. The source is a man aged 18 to 29 in good health and CMV-seronegative. This CDR3 reads CASSLLSQGNYGYTF. The CDR3 DNA reads TGTGCCAGCAGTTTACTATCTCAGGGGAACTATGGCTACACCTTC.